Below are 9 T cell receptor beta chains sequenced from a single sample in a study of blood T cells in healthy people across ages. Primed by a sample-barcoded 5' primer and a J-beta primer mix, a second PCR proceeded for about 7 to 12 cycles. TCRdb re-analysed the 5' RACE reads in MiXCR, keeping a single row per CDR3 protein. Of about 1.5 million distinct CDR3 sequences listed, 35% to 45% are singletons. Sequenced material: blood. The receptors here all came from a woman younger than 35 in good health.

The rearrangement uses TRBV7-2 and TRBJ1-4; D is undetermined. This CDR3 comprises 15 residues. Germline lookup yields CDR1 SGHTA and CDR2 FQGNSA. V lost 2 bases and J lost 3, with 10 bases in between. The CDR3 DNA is TGTGCCAGCAGCTTAAGAAGGAGGGCTAATGAAAAACTGTTTTTT. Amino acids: CASSLRRRANEKLFF. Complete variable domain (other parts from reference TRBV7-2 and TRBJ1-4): GAGVSQSPSNKVTEKGKDVELRCDPISGHTALYWYRQSLGQGLEFLIYFQGNSAPDKSGLPSDRFSAERTGGSVSTLTIQRTQQEDSAVYLCASSLRRRANEKLFFGSGTQLSVL.

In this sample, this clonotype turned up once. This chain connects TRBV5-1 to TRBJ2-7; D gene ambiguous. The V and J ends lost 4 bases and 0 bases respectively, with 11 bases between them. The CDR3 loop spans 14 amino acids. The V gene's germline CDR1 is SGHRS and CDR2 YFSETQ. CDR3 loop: CASSVTPSSYEQYF. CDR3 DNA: TGCGCCAGCAGCGTGACCCCAAGCTCCTACGAGCAGTACTTC.

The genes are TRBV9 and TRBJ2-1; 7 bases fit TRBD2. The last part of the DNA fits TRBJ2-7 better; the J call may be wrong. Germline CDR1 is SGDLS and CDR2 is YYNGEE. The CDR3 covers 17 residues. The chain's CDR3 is CASSVATGGGSYNEQYF. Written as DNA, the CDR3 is TGTGCCAGCAGCGTAGCTACTGGGGGAGGGAGTTACAATGAGCAGTACTTC.

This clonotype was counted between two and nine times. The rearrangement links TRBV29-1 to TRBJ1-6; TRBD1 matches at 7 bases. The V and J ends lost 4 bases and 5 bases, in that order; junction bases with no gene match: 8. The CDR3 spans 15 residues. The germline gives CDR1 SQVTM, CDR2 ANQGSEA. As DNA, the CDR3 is TGCAGCGTTGCAGTCACCGGGACAGATAATTCACCCCTCCACTTT. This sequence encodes CSVAVTGTDNSPLHF.

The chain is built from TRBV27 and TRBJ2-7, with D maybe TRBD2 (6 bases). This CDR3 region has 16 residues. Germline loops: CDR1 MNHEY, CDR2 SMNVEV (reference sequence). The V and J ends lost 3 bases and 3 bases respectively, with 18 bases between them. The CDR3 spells CASSFAREGPHYEQYF. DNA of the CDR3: TGTGCCAGCAGTTTTGCGCGGGAAGGCCCCCACTACGAGCAGTACTTC.

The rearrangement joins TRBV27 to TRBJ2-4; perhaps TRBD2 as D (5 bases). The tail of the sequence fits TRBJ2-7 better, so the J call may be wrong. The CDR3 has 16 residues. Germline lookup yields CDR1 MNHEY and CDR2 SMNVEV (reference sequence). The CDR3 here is CASSLNRENPHYEQYF. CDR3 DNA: TGTGCCAGCAGTTTAAATAGGGAGAACCCTCACTACGAGCAGTACTTC.

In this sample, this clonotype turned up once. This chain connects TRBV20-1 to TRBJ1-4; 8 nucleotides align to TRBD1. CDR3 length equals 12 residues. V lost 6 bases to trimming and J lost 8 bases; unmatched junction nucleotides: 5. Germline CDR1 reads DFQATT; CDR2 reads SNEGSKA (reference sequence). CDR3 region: CSALRDREKLFF. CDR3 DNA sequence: TGCAGTGCGCTCCGGGACAGGGAAAAACTGTTTTTT.

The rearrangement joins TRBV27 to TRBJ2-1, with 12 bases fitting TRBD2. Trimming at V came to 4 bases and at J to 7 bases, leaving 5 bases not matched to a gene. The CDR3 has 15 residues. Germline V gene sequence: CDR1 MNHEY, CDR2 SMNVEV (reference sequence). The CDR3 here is CASSSPSGRANEQFF. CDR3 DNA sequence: TGTGCCAGCAGTTCCCCTAGCGGGAGGGCGAATGAGCAGTTCTTC.

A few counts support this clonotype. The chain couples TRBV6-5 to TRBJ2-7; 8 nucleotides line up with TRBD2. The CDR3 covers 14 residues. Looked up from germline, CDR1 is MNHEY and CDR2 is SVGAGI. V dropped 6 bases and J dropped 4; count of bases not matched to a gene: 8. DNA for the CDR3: TGTGCCAGCAGACGGACTAGCTCAGGATACGAGCAGTACTTC. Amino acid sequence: CASRRTSSGYEQYF.